Sequencing of this T cell receptor (beta chain) was carried out in a study of graft-versus-host responses after intestinal transplantation. Study in general: Grafts that recipients had were multivisceral, liver-intestinal, or isolated intestinal transplants. Among the recipients, all got anti-thymocyte globulin induction and then tacrolimus and steroids for roughly three years. Study-wide findings and caveats: GvH clones surfaced in recipient marrow, some emerging earlier in ileum or blood. Researchers found peak circulating GvH clone levels linked to early post-transplant HvG declines.

Only in-frame clones appear in the TCRdb table, and some are missing; sequencing was by immunoSEQ multiplex PCR. The repertoire holds tens of thousands of clones, with around 93% as singletons. Concerning this clone: Its matching antigen is unknown.

CDR3 length: 12 amino acids. Germline CDR1 and CDR2: MNHEY and SVGAGI. Trimming pared 10 bases from V and 2 bases from J, leaving 11 bases between. The chain combines TRBV6-5 with TRBJ2-5; possible D gene TRBD2, 5 bases. The origin of this receptor is a human donor who was the organ donor for an intestinal transplant. The sequencing used unstimulated CD4+ T cells sorted from spleen or lymph node cells, collected before transplant. DNA of the CDR3: TGTGCCACCAAAGCGGAACAAGAGACCCAGTACTTC. This sequence encodes CATKAEQETQYF.